These T cell receptor beta chains were read from a single sample in a study of T cell repertoires in cytomegalovirus infection. In TCRdb, the reads were re-called with MiXCR into one record per CDR3 protein. The repertoire includes about 320,000 distinct CDR3 sequences, around a tenth of them detected once, and about 4.5% sits in the top ten. Sequenced sample: PBMCs. Receptors were obtained from a human donor in good health (CMV status not recorded). Some clones in this sample may be carry-over from other donors' samples. Both conserved end residues are part of each CDR3. The D gene is left open where the match is weak. Expanded clones get a size class; other rows say once, few or many, or leave the size out.

DNA | CDR3 | J | D | size | V
TGTGCCAGTTCCGGGACAGGGGGCGCGGAAGCTTTCTTT | CASSGTGGAEAFF | TRBJ1-1 | TRBD1 | NA | TRBV19
TGTGCCAGCAGCGCCCCCCGGCCGGGGGAGAGGTCCTACAATGAGCAGTTCTTC | CASSAPRPGERSYNEQFF | TRBJ2-1 | NA | many | TRBV7-9
TGTGCCAGCAGCTTAGCCGCCGGGGCAGACTCTGAAGCTTTCTTT | CASSLAAGADSEAFF | TRBJ1-1 | NA | NA | TRBV7-3
TGTGCCACCAGCAGAGACAAGCCCAGCAATCAGCCCCAGCATTTT | CATSRDKPSNQPQHF | TRBJ1-5 | NA | few | TRBV15
TGTGCCAGCAGCCCCAGCAGGGGGGGGGCAAATGAGCAGTTCTTC | CASSPSRGGANEQFF | TRBJ2-1 | NA | NA | TRBV7-2
TGTGCCAGCAGTCGAGCCCCCGGACTTGAAGCTTTCTTT | CASSRAPGLEAFF | TRBJ1-1 | NA | few | TRBV6-6
TGTGCCAGCAGTGATAACCCTCGGGGGACTGGGGACAATGAGCAGTTCTTC | CASSDNPRGTGDNEQFF | TRBJ2-1 | NA | many | TRBV25-1
TGTGCCATCAGTGAGTCGGAGGGTCTAGGAGCAGATACGCAGTATTTT | CAISESEGLGADTQYF | TRBJ2-3 | NA | many | TRBV10-3
TGTGCCATCGGCCAACAGGGCTACGAGCAGTACTTC | CAIGQQGYEQYF | TRBJ2-7 | NA | NA | TRBV10-3
TGTGCCAGCAGCTTAAAGGGGGACAGGGGGGATGAAAAACTGTTTTTT | CASSLKGDRGDEKLFF | TRBJ1-4 | TRBD1 | many | TRBV11-2
TGTGCCAGCAGCACGGGACAGGGGAAGCGTCAGCCCCAGCATTTT | CASSTGQGKRQPQHF | TRBJ1-5 | TRBD1 | NA | TRBV28
TGTGCCAGCAGCTTAAAGGGGACTAGCGGGAGTCGCGAGCAGTACTTC | CASSLKGTSGSREQYF | TRBJ2-7 | TRBD2 | NA | TRBV7-3
TGTGCCAGTAGGGGGGACGGGATTAACAATGAGCAGTTCTTC | CASRGDGINNEQFF | TRBJ2-1 | NA | NA | TRBV27